These T cell receptor beta chains were read from a single sample in a study of T cell responses to AZD1222 COVID-19 vaccine. Sequencing used immunoSEQ multiplex PCR; TCRdb keeps in-frame clones, though not all of them. The data contain roughly 90,000 clones, 85% to 90% of them singletons. This specimen consisted of peripheral blood, obtained 28 days after the second AZD1222 dose. The receptor set was obtained from an adult who received the AZD1222 COVID-19 vaccine. Both conserved end residues are part of each CDR3. The order of the fields is CDR3 protein, CDR3 DNA, V gene, J gene, D gene. The D gene is left open where the match is weak.

CASSSLPRDTEAFF	TGTGCCAGCAGCTCCCTACCCAGGGACACTGAAGCTTTCTTT	TRBV7-2	TRBJ1-1	-
CASSYDPTSYNEQFF	TGTGCCAGCAGTTACGACCCCACCTCCTACAATGAGCAGTTCTTC	TRBV4-2	TRBJ2-1	-
CASSVAGVGAQETQYF	TGTGCCAGCAGCGTAGCGGGGGTTGGGGCCCAAGAGACCCAGTACTTC	TRBV9	TRBJ2-5	-
CASSLEGGNQLFF	TGCGCCAGCAGCTTGGAAGGGGGAAACCAACTGTTTTTT	TRBV5-1	TRBJ1-4	-
CASSARLAGQPKQETQYF	TGTGCCAGTAGTGCACGACTAGCGGGCCAGCCTAAGCAAGAGACCCAGTACTTC	TRBV19	TRBJ2-5	TRBD2
CASRGLAGLTDTQYF	TGTGCCAGCAGGGGTCTAGCGGGACTCACAGATACGCAGTATTTT	TRBV7-8	TRBJ2-3	TRBD2
CASSIHSGILGYTF	TGTGCCAGTAGTATCCATTCAGGAATTTTAGGCTACACCTTC	TRBV19	TRBJ1-2	-
CASSLTGSEAFF	TGTGCCAGCAGCTTAACAGGCAGTGAAGCTTTCTTT	TRBV7-3	TRBJ1-1	-
CASSTGQGEFRRNQPQHF	TGTGCCAGTAGTACGGGACAGGGGGAGTTCAGGCGGAATCAGCCCCAGCATTTT	TRBV19	TRBJ1-5	TRBD1
CASSPTGTPERDGYTF	TGTGCCAGCTCACCTACCGGGACCCCCGAAAGGGATGGCTACACCTTC	TRBV18	TRBJ1-2	-
CASSLGQGNSPLHF	TGCGCCAGCAGCTTGGGACAGGGTAATTCACCCCTCCACTTT	TRBV5-1	TRBJ1-6	TRBD1
CASSLVEEGRHGYTF	TGTGCCAGCAGCTTAGTTGAGGAGGGGCGTCATGGCTACACCTTC	TRBV7-2	TRBJ1-2	-
CASSLREGATYNEQFF	TGTGCCAGCAGCCTTAGGGAGGGGGCTACCTACAATGAGCAGTTCTTC	TRBV3-1/TRBV3-2	TRBJ2-1	-
CASSPGMGVEEKLFF	TGTGCCAGCAGCCCTGGTATGGGGGTGGAAGAAAAACTGTTTTTT	TRBV7-9	TRBJ1-4	-
CASSPNGVRPGTEAFF	TGTGCCAGCTCACCTAACGGGGTCCGACCCGGGACTGAAGCTTTCTTT	TRBV18	TRBJ1-1	-
CASSQDTPGDYNSPLHF	TGCGCCAGCAGCCAAGATACGCCAGGGGACTATAATTCACCCCTCCACTTT	TRBV4-3	TRBJ1-6	-
CASSIGTLNGEQYF	TGCGCCAGCAGCATCGGGACCCTGAACGGCGAGCAGTACTTC	TRBV5-1	TRBJ2-7	-
CASRAGGSYEQYF	TGCGCCAGCAGGGCGGGGGGCTCCTACGAGCAGTACTTC	TRBV5-1	TRBJ2-7	TRBD2